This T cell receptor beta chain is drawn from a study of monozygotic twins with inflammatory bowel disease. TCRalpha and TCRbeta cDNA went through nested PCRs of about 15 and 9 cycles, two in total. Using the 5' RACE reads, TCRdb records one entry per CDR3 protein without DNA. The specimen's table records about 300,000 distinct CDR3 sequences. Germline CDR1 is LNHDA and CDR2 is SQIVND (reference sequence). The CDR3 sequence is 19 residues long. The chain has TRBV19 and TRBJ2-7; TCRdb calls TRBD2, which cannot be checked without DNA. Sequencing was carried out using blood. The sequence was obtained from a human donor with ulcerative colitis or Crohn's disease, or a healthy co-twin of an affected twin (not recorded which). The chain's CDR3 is CASSSPPPSGDPLGYEQYF.